The clone carrying this T cell receptor beta chain has more than one count but fewer than ten. The TCRbeta library incorporated unique molecular identifiers. TCRdb analysed the PCR reads with MiXCR anew, one entry per CDR3 protein. This table has roughly 500,000 distinct CDR3 sequences, around 20% appearing once. Trimming pared 5 bases from V and 7 bases from J, leaving 17 bases between. The CDR3 is 15 residues long. The data were taken from a study of T-cell reconstitution after alpha-beta-depleted transplantation in children. Sequenced material: PBMCs from the stem cell graft donor, taken from the stem cell graft. The chain combines TRBV12-3 or TRBV12-4 with TRBJ1-4; D call uncertain. The TCR sequence derives from a human donor who donated a stem cell graft to a child with acute lymphoblastic leukemia. The DNA for the CDR3 is TGTGCCAGCAGTCCCAACACTCTTTTGGGTGAAAAACTGTTTTTT. It codes for CASSPNTLLGEKLFF.